This TCR beta chain was documented in a study of cytomegalovirus exposure and HLA in healthy donors. Study-wide context: Falling in the Caucasian-associated ancestry cluster were about 83% of about 400 genotyped donors.

This clone was seen a handful of times. Its antigen is not known. The CDR3 is 16 amino acids. Germline CDR1 and CDR2: ENHRY and SYGVKD. Germline trimming cut 4 bases from V and 3 bases from J; bases unmatched to any gene: 6. The PCR ran on 60 Vbeta and 13 Jbeta primers. TCRdb keeps only in-frame clones here, not all; method: immunoSEQ multiplex PCR. The data contain around 130,000 clones, roughly 8.6% of them singletons. Points from the study as a whole: V- and J-gene trimming of TCR beta was linked (in a later analysis) to a missense DCLRE1C variant.

The sample consisted of PBMCs. The chain couples TRBV10-3 to TRBJ2-3; TRBD1 agrees at 11 bases. The clonotype comes from a woman in her 40s in good health and CMV-seropositive. CDR3 in amino acids: CAISALGTGGTDTQYF. CDR3 nucleotide sequence: TGTGCCATCAGTGCATTGGGGACAGGGGGTACAGATACGCAGTATTTT.